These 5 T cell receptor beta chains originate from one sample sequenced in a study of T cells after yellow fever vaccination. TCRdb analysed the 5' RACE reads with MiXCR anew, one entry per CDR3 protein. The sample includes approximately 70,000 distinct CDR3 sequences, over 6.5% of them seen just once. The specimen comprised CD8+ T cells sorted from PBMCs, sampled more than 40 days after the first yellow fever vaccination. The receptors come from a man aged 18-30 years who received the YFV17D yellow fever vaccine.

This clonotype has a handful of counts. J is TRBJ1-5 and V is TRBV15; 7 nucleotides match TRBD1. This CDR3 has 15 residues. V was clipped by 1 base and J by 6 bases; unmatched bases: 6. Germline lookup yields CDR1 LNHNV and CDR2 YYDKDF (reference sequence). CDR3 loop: CATSRVSTGTQPQHF. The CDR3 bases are TGTGCCACCAGCAGAGTTTCGACAGGGACTCAGCCCCAGCATTTT.

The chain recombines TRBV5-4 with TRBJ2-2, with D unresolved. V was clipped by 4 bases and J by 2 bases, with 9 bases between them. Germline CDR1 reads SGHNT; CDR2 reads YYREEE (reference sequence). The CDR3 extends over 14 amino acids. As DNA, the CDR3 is TGTGCCAGCAGCGCCCCAGAAAACACCGGGGAGCTGTTTTTT. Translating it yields CASSAPENTGELFF.

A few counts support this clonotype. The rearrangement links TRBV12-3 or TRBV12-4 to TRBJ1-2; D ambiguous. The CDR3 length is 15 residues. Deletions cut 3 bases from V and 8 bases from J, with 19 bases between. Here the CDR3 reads CASSFIVDTAAGYTF. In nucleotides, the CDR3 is TGTGCCAGCAGTTTTATTGTCGACACAGCGGCAGGCTACACCTTC.

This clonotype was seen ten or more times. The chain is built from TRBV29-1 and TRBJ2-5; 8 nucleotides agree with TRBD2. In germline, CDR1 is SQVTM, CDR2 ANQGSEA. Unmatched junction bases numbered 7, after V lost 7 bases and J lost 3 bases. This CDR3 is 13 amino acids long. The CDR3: CSERQRGKETQYF. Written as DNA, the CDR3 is TGCAGCGAGCGGCAGCGGGGGAAAGAGACCCAGTACTTC. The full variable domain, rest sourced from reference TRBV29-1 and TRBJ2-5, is SAVISQKPSRDICQRGTSLTIQCQVDSQVTMMFWYRQQPGQSLTLIATANQGSEATYESGFVIDKFPISRPNLTFSTLTVSNMSPEDSSIYLCSERQRGKETQYFGPGTRLLVL.

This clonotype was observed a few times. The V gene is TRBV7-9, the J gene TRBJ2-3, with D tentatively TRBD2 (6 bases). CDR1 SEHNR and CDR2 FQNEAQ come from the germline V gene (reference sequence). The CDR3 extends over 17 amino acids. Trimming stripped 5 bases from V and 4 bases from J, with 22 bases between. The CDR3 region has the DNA TGTGCCAGCAGCATACCCCCCGGGGACTTCCGGGCAGATACGCAGTATTTT. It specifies CASSIPPGDFRADTQYF.